This passage covers 28 T cell receptor beta chains from one sample sequenced in a study of CD8+ T cells in alopecia areata. Treatment denoted: oral pan-JAK inhibitor, 5-10 mg twice daily. In each case, RNA was isolated and then reverse transcribed into cDNA as the sequencing template. Profiled with immunoSEQ multiplex PCR; TCRdb holds only in-frame clones, not every one. The table records around 150,000 clones, 65% of them present only once. Sample: CD4+ T cells sorted from blood, taken at week 4, from a patient treated with tofacitinib. These receptor sequences come from a human donor with alopecia areata.

V gene TRBV7-9 combines with J gene TRBJ1-6, with no clear D. The CDR3 has 11 residues. The V gene lost 5 bases and the J gene lost 9 bases, with 5 bases spanning the gap. The germline V gene encodes CDR1 SEHNR and CDR2 FQNEAQ (reference sequence). In DNA, the CDR3 is TGTGCCAGCAGCGAGAGTTCACCCCTCCACTTT. It specifies CASSESSPLHF.

J is TRBJ2-5 and V is TRBV6-6; D remains unclear. V dropped 2 bases and J dropped 5 bases, with 12 bases sitting between them. CDR3 length: 14 amino acids. Germline CDR1 MNHNY, CDR2 SVGAGI (reference sequence). CDR3 residues: CASSYGALVETQYF. The DNA for the CDR3 is TGTGCCAGCAGTTACGGAGCGTTAGTGGAGACCCAGTACTTC.

This CDR3 reads CASSSGVSSTQYF. Written as DNA, the CDR3 is TGTGCCAGCAGTAGCGGGGTGTCATCTACGCAGTATTTT. The chain combines TRBV6-5 with TRBJ2-3, with TRBD2 matching over 7 bases. The CDR3 consists of 13 residues. Germline trimming cut 5 bases from V and 8 bases from J; bases unmatched to any gene: 7. Germline-derived CDR1 and CDR2 are MNHEY and SVGAGI.

The gene calls are TRBV7-9 and TRBJ1-2; 12 bases agree with TRBD1. Germline assignment: CDR1 SEHNR and CDR2 FQNEAQ (reference sequence). V gave up 2 bases and J gave up 7 bases; unmatched junction bases: 5. CDR3 length equals 15 residues. CDR3 sequence reads: CASSLQGQGATGYTF. CDR3 sequence (DNA): TGTGCCAGCAGCTTACAGGGACAGGGGGCGACTGGCTACACCTTC.

This rearrangement joins TRBV6-5 to TRBJ2-1, with no clear D. Looked up from germline, CDR1 is MNHEY and CDR2 is SVGAGI. Trimming took off 0 bases at V and 2 bases at J, with 8 bases between the two ends. This CDR3 has 15 amino acids. DNA for the CDR3: TGTGCCAGCAGTTACTCAGGACCTCCCTACAATGAGCAGTTCTTC. This codes for CASSYSGPPYNEQFF.

With regard to this clone: Other DNA sequences from this sample encode an identical CDR3 as well. The rearrangement links TRBV7-9 to TRBJ1-2; a weak D match, TRBD1 (5 bases). Between the trimmed V and J ends, which lost 1 base and 6 bases, there was a span of 6 bases. The CDR3 spans 12 residues. The germline gives CDR1 SEHNR, CDR2 FQNEAQ (reference sequence). In nucleotides, the CDR3 is TGTGCCAGCAGCTTAGGAGGGGATGGCTACACCTTC. Translation gives CASSLGGDGYTF.

This clone was seen only a few times. Other DNA sequences from this sample encode an identical CDR3 as well. The J gene is TRBJ2-1, the V gene TRBV10-3, with D uncertain. The germline V gene has CDR1 ENHRY and CDR2 SYGVKD. V lost 4 bases and J lost 5, with 3 bases in between. The CDR3 covers 11 residues. The CDR3 sequence is CAISGHNEQFF. The CDR3 DNA sequence: TGTGCCATCAGTGGCCACAATGAGCAGTTCTTC.

This clone was counted a few times. The sample carries other DNA sequences with the same CDR3. V and J are TRBV29-1 and TRBJ2-2; D not resolved. V was shortened by 2 bases and J by 5 bases, with 3 bases between the two germline ends. CDR1 and CDR2 (germline): SQVTM, ANQGSEA. The CDR3 is 11 amino acids. The CDR3 is CSVERTGELFF. The DNA for the CDR3 is TGCAGCGTTGAACGAACCGGGGAGCTGTTTTTT.

The chain has TRBV30 and TRBJ1-5; D is unresolved. Trimming shortened V by 5 bases and J by 3 bases, and 11 bases separated the two germline ends. Germline V CDR1 and CDR2: GTSNPN, SVGIG (reference sequence). The CDR3 runs to 13 residues. Here the CDR3 reads CAWSRWLNQPQHF. The CDR3 DNA is TGTGCCTGGTCAAGGTGGCTCAATCAGCCCCAGCATTTT.

About this clone itself: Other nucleotide sequences from this sample produce the same CDR3. V is TRBV6-5 and J is TRBJ1-5, with no clear D. V was clipped by 0 bases and J by 2 bases, with 8 bases between them. CDR1 MNHEY and CDR2 SVGAGI come from the germline V gene. The CDR3 has 15 amino acids. The CDR3 is CASSYSGRGNQPQHF. The CDR3 region has the DNA TGTGCCAGCAGTTACTCGGGTCGGGGCAATCAGCCCCAGCATTTT.

The chain links TRBV15 to TRBJ1-3; D is ambiguous. V lost 1 base and J 3 bases, leaving 1 base between the germline ends. The CDR3 has 12 residues. The V gene's germline CDR1 is LNHNV and CDR2 YYDKDF (reference sequence). The CDR3 DNA sequence: TGTGCCACCAGCAGAGTTGGAAACACCATATATTTT. This encodes CATSRVGNTIYF. Full variable domain (missing parts from reference TRBV15 and TRBJ1-3): DAMVIQNPRYQVTQFGKPVTLSCSQTLNHNVMYWYQQKSSQAPKLLFHYYDKDFNNEADTPDNFQSRRPNTSFCFLDIRSPGLGDTAMYLCATSRVGNTIYFGEGSWLTVV.

V gene TRBV30 combines with J gene TRBJ1-4, with D perhaps matching TRBD1 (6 bases). Germline CDR1 is GTSNPN and CDR2 is SVGIG (reference sequence). The CDR3 sequence is 15 residues long. Trimming pared 0 bases from V and 7 bases from J, leaving 15 bases between. In DNA, the CDR3 is TGTGCCTGGAGTGTAACTTTGGGGGGCATTGAAAAACTGTTTTTT. Its translation: CAWSVTLGGIEKLFF.

V gene TRBV30 combines with J gene TRBJ1-4; D is undetermined. The CDR3 is 13 amino acids. CDR1 is GTSNPN and CDR2 is SVGIG in the germline V gene (reference sequence). Deletions cut 1 base from V and 7 bases from J, with 10 bases between. The CDR3 sequence is CAWSGRVGEKLFF. CDR3 nucleotides: TGTGCCTGGAGTGGAAGGGTTGGTGAAAAACTGTTTTTT.

DNA of the CDR3: TGTGCCAGTAGTATAAGGGACCCCACCGGCTATGGCTACACCTTC. This gives the protein CASSIRDPTGYGYTF. The chain combines TRBV19 with TRBJ1-2; tentatively, D is TRBD1 (5 bases). The CDR3 loop spans 15 amino acids. V shed 2 bases and J shed 4 bases, with 14 bases lying between them. Germline V gives CDR1 LNHDA, CDR2 SQIVND (reference sequence). Full variable domain (remainder filled in from reference TRBV19 and TRBJ1-2): DGGITQSPKYLFRKEGQNVTLSCEQNLNHDAMYWYRQDPGQGLRLIYYSQIVNDFQKGDIAEGYSVSREKKESFPLTVTSAQKNPTAFYLCASSIRDPTGYGYTFGSGTRLTVV.

This chain joins TRBV29-1 and TRBJ2-1, with 12 bases lining up with TRBD2. The junction had 6 bases not matched to a gene; V was cut back by 7 bases and J by 8 bases. The germline V gene has CDR1 SQVTM and CDR2 ANQGSEA. This CDR3 has 13 residues. CDR3 in DNA: TGCAGCGCTGGACTAGCGGGGCGAGATGAGCAGTTCTTC. Translating it yields CSAGLAGRDEQFF.

The rearrangement joins TRBV9 to TRBJ2-5; TRBD2 aligns across 8 bases. The CDR3 loop spans 14 amino acids. Trimming cost V 0 bases and J 5 bases; bases outside gene matches: 3. Germline loops: CDR1 SGDLS, CDR2 YYNGEE. The CDR3 bases are TGTGCCAGCAGCGTAGCGCTAGCGGGTGAGACCCAGTACTTC. Residues: CASSVALAGETQYF.

V and J are TRBV7-9 and TRBJ2-7; D may correspond to TRBD1 or TRBD2 (5 bases each). The V end lost 5 bases, the J end lost 2 bases, and 13 bases lay between the germline ends. The CDR3 has 14 residues. Germline V gives CDR1 SEHNR, CDR2 FQNEAQ (reference sequence). The CDR3 sequence is CASSHGDGTYEQYF. The CDR3 DNA reads TGTGCCAGCAGCCATGGGGACGGCACCTACGAGCAGTACTTC.

V is TRBV7-9 and J is TRBJ2-3; 11 nucleotides line up with TRBD2. V was clipped by 7 bases and J by 6 bases; unmatched bases: 6. The CDR3 has 14 amino acids. The germline gives CDR1 SEHNR, CDR2 FQNEAQ (reference sequence). The CDR3 is CASKSSGGSDTQYF. As DNA, the CDR3 is TGTGCCAGCAAGTCTAGCGGGGGGTCGGATACGCAGTATTTT.

This chain joins TRBV10-3 and TRBJ2-2, with a tentative D call TRBD2 (7 bases). The CDR3 runs to 15 residues. Trimming stripped 7 bases from V and 6 bases from J, with 18 bases between. Germline values: CDR1 ENHRY, CDR2 SYGVKD. The CDR3 nucleotides are TGTGCCATCAATCGGGGGGCAAATGGCGCCGGGGAGCTGTTTTTT. Translated: CAINRGANGAGELFF.

The V call is TRBV18, the J call TRBJ1-1, with a tentative D call TRBD1 (5 bases). Germline-derived CDR1 and CDR2 are KGHSH and LQKENI. With 5 bases removed from V and 1 base from J, the gap between germline ends came to 11 bases. The CDR3 consists of 14 residues. CDR3 DNA sequence: TGTGCCAGCTCATCTGGACACCAGAACACTGAAGCTTTCTTT. It translates to CASSSGHQNTEAFF.

The V and J genes are TRBV19 and TRBJ1-6; TRBD1 matches 9 bases. Germline CDR1 is LNHDA and CDR2 is SQIVND (reference sequence). Germline trimming cut 8 bases from V and 7 bases from J; bases unmatched to any gene: 3. The length of the CDR3 is 13 residues. CDR3 protein: CASRGTGNSPLHF. As DNA, the CDR3 is TGTGCCAGTCGGGGGACAGGGAATTCACCCCTCCACTTT. The full variable domain, rest sourced from reference TRBV19 and TRBJ1-6, is DGGITQSPKYLFRKEGQNVTLSCEQNLNHDAMYWYRQDPGQGLRLIYYSQIVNDFQKGDIAEGYSVSREKKESFPLTVTSAQKNPTAFYLCASRGTGNSPLHFGNGTRLTVT.

This clone has only a few counts. The same CDR3 also results from other DNA sequences found in this sample. The chain has TRBV14 and TRBJ1-1; the D is unclear. This CDR3 region has 13 residues. From germline, CDR1 is SGHDN and CDR2 FVKESK. V was cut by 1 base and J by 3 bases, with 6 bases left in between. The CDR3 sequence is CASSQGLYTEAFF. The CDR3 DNA is TGTGCCAGCAGCCAAGGACTGTACACTGAAGCTTTCTTT.

V gene TRBV30 combines with J gene TRBJ2-5; a weak D match, TRBD1 (5 bases). CDR3 length equals 13 residues. The germline V gene encodes CDR1 GTSNPN and CDR2 SVGIG (reference sequence). V dropped 4 bases and J dropped 7 bases, with 16 bases sitting between them. The CDR3 spells CAWTRLMQGTQYF. CDR3 DNA sequence: TGTGCCTGGACCCGTTTGATGCAGGGGACCCAGTACTTC.

This clone was recorded a few times. This chain joins TRBV6-6 and TRBJ1-4; D gene uncertain. CDR3 length equals 13 residues. The ends were cut back, 11 bases at V and 1 base at J, with 11 bases in the middle. In germline, CDR1 is MNHNY, CDR2 SVGAGI (reference sequence). The CDR3 loop reads CAAKGRTNEKLFF. As DNA, the CDR3 is TGTGCCGCCAAAGGGAGAACTAATGAAAAACTGTTTTTT.

The J gene is TRBJ1-6, the V gene TRBV2; no clear D gene. The V and J ends lost 3 bases and 14 bases respectively, with 8 bases between them. CDR1 SNHLY and CDR2 FYNNEI come from the germline V gene. The CDR3 covers 11 residues. Written as DNA, the CDR3 is TGTGCCAGCAGTGAGACGTCGGCCCTCCACTTT. Amino acids: CASSETSALHF.

This rearrangement joins TRBV19 to TRBJ2-5; tentative D call: TRBD1 (5 bases). Per germline, CDR1 LNHDA and CDR2 SQIVND (reference sequence). Deletions cut 9 bases from V and 6 bases from J, with 17 bases between. This CDR3 spans 13 amino acids. Here the CDR3 reads CASREGATKTQYF. CDR3 sequence (DNA): TGTGCCAGCCGAGAAGGGGCTACGAAGACCCAGTACTTC.

V usage is TRBV6-6 and J usage is TRBJ1-4; 8 bases fit TRBD1. J was trimmed by 8 bases and V by 5 bases; bases with no gene match: 10. This CDR3 is 15 amino acids long. The germline V gene has CDR1 MNHNY and CDR2 SVGAGI (reference sequence). This chain's CDR3 is CASSASRGRQEKLFF. CDR3 nucleotide sequence: TGTGCCAGCAGTGCTTCCAGGGGGCGTCAAGAAAAACTGTTTTTT.

The chain uses TRBV5-1 and TRBJ2-5; TRBD1 matches at 10 bases. J was trimmed by 3 bases and V by 4 bases; bases with no gene match: 3. CDR1 is SGHRS and CDR2 is YFSETQ in the germline V gene. This CDR3 comprises 14 residues. The CDR3 DNA reads as TGCGCCAGCAGCCCCGGGACAGGGGAAGAGACCCAGTACTTC. Residues: CASSPGTGEETQYF.